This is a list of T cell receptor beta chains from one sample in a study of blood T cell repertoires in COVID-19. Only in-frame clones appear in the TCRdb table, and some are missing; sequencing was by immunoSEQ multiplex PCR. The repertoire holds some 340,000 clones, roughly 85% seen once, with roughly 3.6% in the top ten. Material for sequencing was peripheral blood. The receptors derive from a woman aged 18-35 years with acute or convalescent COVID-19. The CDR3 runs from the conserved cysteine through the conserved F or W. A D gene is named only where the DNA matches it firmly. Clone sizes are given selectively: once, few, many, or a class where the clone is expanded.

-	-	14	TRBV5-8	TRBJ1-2	CASSLVGHDYGYTF	TGTGCCAGCAGCTTGGTGGGACACGACTATGGCTACACCTTC
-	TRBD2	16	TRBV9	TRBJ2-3	CASSVDRAGASDTQYF	TGTGCCAGCAGCGTAGACAGAGCGGGAGCATCAGATACGCAGTATTTT
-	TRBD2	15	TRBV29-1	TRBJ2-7	CSVAPGLAGSYEQYF	TGCAGCGTTGCCCCTGGGCTAGCGGGGTCCTACGAGCAGTACTTC
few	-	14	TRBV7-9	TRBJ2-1	CASSFILASDEQFF	TGTGCCAGCAGCTTCATCCTCGCGAGCGATGAGCAGTTCTTC
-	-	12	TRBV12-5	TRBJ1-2	CATRTANYGYTF	TGTGCTACAAGAACAGCTAACTATGGCTACACCTTC
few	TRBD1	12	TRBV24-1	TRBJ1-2	CATSEDRSGYTF	TGTGCCACCAGTGAGGACAGGTCTGGCTACACCTTC
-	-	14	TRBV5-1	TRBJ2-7	CASSLEHGVGEQYF	TGCGCCAGCAGCTTGGAACACGGGGTGGGCGAGCAGTACTTC
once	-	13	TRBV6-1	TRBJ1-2	CASSDLQGNGYTF	TGTGCCAGCAGTGACCTCCAGGGAAATGGCTACACCTTC
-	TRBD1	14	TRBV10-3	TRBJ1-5	CAISRDRGYQPQHF	TGTGCCATCAGCCGGGACAGAGGGTATCAGCCCCAGCATTTT
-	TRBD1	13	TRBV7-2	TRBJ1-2	CASSRQGEGGYTF	TGTGCCAGCAGTCGACAGGGAGAGGGCGGCTACACCTTC
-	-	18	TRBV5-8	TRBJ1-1	CASSLEVGWPPRSTEAFF	TGTGCCAGCAGCTTGGAGGTTGGGTGGCCCCCACGGAGCACTGAAGCTTTCTTT
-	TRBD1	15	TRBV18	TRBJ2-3	CASSPGQGAGDTQYF	TGTGCCAGCTCACCGGGACAGGGGGCTGGAGATACGCAGTATTTT
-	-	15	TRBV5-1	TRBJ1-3	CASSAGQTTGNTIYF	TGCGCCAGCAGTGCCGGACAGACGACTGGAAACACCATATATTTT
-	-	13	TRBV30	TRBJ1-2	CAWSEDINYGYTF	TGTGCCTGGAGTGAAGACATCAACTATGGCTACACCTTC
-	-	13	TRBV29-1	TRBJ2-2	CSVGGGGTGELFF	TGCAGCGTCGGGGGAGGGGGCACCGGGGAGCTGTTTTTT
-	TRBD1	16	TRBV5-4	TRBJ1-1	CASSQGTGSIRTEAFF	TGTGCCAGCAGTCAAGGGACAGGGTCGATTCGAACTGAAGCTTTCTTT
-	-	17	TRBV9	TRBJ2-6	CASSGGAGNSGANVLTF	TGTGCCAGCAGCGGTGGGGCAGGAAACTCTGGGGCCAACGTCCTGACTTTC
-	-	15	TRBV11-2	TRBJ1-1	CASSRVDTWNTEAFF	TGTGCCAGCAGCCGTGTGGACACCTGGAACACTGAAGCTTTCTTT
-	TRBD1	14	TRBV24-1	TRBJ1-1	CATSDGDRNTEAFF	TGTGCCACCAGTGATGGGGACAGGAACACTGAAGCTTTCTTT
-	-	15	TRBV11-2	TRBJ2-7	CASSRWGVSVYEQYF	TGTGCCAGCAGCCGTTGGGGGGTGTCAGTCTACGAGCAGTACTTC
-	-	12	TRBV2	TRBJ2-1	CASSLDWDQQFF	TGTGCCAGCAGTCTGGACTGGGATCAGCAGTTCTTC
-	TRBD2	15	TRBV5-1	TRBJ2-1	CASSFSGSRNNEQFF	TGCGCCAGCAGCTTTAGCGGGAGTAGGAACAATGAGCAGTTCTTC
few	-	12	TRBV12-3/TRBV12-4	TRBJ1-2	CASSLGDRGYTF	TGTGCCAGCAGTTTAGGCGACAGGGGCTACACCTTC
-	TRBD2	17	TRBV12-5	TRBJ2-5	CASGLFRTSGDQETQYF	TGTGCTAGTGGTTTGTTCCGGACTAGCGGGGACCAAGAGACCCAGTACTTC
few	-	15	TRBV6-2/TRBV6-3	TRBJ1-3	CASSYARSSGNTIYF	TGTGCCAGCAGTTACGCGAGAAGCTCTGGAAACACCATATATTTT
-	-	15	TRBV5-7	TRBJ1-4	CASGTNRDIGEKLFF	TGTGCCAGCGGCACCAACCGGGACATAGGCGAAAAACTGTTTTTT
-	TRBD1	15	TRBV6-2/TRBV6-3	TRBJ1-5	CASSPGGYSNQPQHF	TGTGCCAGCAGTCCAGGGGGCTATAGCAATCAGCCCCAGCATTTT
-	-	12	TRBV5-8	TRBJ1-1	CASSFGQTEAFF	TGTGCCAGCAGCTTTGGTCAGACTGAAGCTTTCTTT
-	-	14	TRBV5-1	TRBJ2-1	CASSLGGTGNEQFF	TGCGCCAGCAGCTTGGGCGGGACTGGGAATGAGCAGTTCTTC
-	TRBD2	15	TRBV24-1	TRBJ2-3	CATSAPGLAGHTQYF	TGTGCCACCAGTGCCCCGGGACTAGCGGGCCATACGCAGTATTTT
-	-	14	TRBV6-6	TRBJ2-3	CASSYADSADTQYF	TGTGCCAGCAGTTACGCCGACTCTGCAGATACGCAGTATTTT
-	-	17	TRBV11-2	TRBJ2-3	CASSPRGHGAQTDTQYF	TGTGCCAGCAGCCCTAGGGGACACGGGGCCCAGACAGATACGCAGTATTTT
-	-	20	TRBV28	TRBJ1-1	CASSFIMRLSDTPANTEAFF	TGTGCCAGCAGTTTCATTATGCGGTTATCGGACACCCCAGCGAACACTGAAGCTTTCTTT
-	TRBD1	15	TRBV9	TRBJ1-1	CASSDRTGLSTEAFF	TGTGCCAGCAGCGACCGGACAGGGCTGAGCACTGAAGCTTTCTTT
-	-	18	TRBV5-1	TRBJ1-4	CASSLEAGSAATNEKLFF	TGCGCCAGCAGCTTGGAGGCAGGGTCTGCGGCAACTAATGAAAAACTGTTTTTT
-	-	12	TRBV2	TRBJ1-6	CASSVPPGTLHF	TGTGCCAGCAGTGTCCCGCCAGGTACCCTCCACTTT
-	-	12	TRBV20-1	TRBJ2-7	CSASSNSYEQYF	TGCAGTGCTAGTTCCAACTCCTACGAGCAGTACTTC
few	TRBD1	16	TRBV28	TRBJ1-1	CASSTNRDRLNTEAFF	TGTGCCAGCAGTACAAATAGGGACAGGTTGAACACTGAAGCTTTCTTT
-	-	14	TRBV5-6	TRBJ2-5	CASSLNGGAETQYF	TGTGCCAGCAGCTTGAACGGCGGGGCGGAGACCCAGTACTTC
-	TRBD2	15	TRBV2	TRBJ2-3	CASSVGAGGRDTQYF	TGTGCCAGCAGTGTGGGCGCGGGGGGGCGAGATACGCAGTATTTT
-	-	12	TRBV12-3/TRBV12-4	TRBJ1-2	CASSYPSTSYTF	TGTGCCAGCAGTTACCCTAGTACGAGCTACACCTTC
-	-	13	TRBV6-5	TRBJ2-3	CASRGGAGDTQYF	TGTGCCAGCCGAGGGGGGGCCGGAGATACGCAGTATTTT
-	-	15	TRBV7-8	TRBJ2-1	CASSLVTRTYNEQFF	TGTGCCAGCAGCTTAGTTACTAGAACGTACAATGAGCAGTTCTTC
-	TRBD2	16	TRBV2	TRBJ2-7	CASSGTRGLAGVEQYF	TGTGCCAGCAGTGGGACGCGGGGACTAGCGGGAGTCGAGCAGTACTTC
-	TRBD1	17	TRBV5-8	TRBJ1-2	CASSSIDRELPPYGYTF	TGTGCCAGCAGCTCTATCGACAGGGAGCTTCCCCCATATGGCTACACCTTC
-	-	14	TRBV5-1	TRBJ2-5	CASSLAGDQETQYF	TGCGCCAGCAGCTTGGCAGGGGACCAAGAGACCCAGTACTTC
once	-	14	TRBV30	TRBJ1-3	CAWSVLLSGNTIYF	TGTGCCTGGAGTGTACTTCTCTCTGGAAACACCATATATTTT